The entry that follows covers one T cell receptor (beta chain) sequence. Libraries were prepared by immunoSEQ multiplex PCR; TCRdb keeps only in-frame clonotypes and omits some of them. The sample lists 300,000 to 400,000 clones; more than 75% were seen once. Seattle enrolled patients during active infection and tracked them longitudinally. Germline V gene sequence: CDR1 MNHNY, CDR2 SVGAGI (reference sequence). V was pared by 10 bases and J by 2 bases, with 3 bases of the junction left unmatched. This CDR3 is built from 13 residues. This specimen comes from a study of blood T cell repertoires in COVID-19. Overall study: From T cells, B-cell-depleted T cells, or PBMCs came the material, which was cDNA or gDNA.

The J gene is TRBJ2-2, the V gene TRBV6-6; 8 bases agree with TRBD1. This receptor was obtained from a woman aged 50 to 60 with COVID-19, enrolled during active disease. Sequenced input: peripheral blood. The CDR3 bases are TGTGCCAACGGACAGGGTAACACCGGGGAGCTGTTTTTT. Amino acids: CANGQGNTGELFF.